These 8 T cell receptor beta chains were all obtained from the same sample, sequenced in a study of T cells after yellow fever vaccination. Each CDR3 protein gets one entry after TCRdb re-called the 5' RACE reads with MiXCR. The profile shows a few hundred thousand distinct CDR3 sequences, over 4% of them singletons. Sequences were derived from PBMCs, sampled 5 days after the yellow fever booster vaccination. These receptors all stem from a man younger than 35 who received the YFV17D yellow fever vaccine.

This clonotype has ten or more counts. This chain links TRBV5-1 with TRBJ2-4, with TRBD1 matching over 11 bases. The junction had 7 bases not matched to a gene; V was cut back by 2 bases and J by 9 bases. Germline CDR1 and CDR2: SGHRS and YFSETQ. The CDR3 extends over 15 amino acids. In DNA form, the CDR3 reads TGCGCCAGCAGCTTCGATCCGGGACAGGGGGGCATTCAGTACTTC. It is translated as CASSFDPGQGGIQYF.

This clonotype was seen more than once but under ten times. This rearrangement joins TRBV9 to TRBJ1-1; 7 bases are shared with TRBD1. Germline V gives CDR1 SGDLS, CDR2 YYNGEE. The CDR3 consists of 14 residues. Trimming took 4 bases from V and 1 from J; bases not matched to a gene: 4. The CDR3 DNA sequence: TGTGCCAGCAGCCCCGACAGGGAGAACACTGAAGCTTTCTTT. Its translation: CASSPDRENTEAFF.

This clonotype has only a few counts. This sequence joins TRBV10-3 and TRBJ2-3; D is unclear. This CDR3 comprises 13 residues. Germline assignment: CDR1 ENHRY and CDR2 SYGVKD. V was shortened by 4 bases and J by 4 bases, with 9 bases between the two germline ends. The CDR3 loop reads CAISVSAADTQYF. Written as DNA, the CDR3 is TGTGCCATCAGTGTGTCGGCAGCAGATACGCAGTATTTT.

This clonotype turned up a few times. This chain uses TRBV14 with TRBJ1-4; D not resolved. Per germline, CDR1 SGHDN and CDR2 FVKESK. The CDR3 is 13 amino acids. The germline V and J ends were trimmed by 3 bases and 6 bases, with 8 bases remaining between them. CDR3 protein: CASSQWADEKLFF. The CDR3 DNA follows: TGTGCCAGCAGCCAGTGGGCTGATGAAAAACTGTTTTTT.

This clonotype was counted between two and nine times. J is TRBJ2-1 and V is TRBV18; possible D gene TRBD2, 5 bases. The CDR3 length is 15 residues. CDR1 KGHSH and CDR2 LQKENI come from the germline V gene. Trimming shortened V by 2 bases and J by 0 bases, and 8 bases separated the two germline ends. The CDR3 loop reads CASSPAGSSYNEQFF. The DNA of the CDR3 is TGTGCCAGCTCACCAGCGGGCAGCTCCTACAATGAGCAGTTCTTC.

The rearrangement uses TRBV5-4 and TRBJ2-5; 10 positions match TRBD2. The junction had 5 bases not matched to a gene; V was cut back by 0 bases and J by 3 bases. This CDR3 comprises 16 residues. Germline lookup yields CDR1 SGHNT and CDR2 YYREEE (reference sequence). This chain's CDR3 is CASSLAGLAGEETQYF. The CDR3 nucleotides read TGTGCCAGCAGCTTGGCCGGGCTAGCGGGGGAAGAGACCCAGTACTTC. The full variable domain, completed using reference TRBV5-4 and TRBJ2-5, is ETGVTQSPTHLIKTRGQQVTLRCSSQSGHNTVSWYQQALGQGPQFIFQYYREEENGRGNFPPRFSGLQFPNYSSELNVNALELDDSALYLCASSLAGLAGEETQYFGPGTRLLVL.

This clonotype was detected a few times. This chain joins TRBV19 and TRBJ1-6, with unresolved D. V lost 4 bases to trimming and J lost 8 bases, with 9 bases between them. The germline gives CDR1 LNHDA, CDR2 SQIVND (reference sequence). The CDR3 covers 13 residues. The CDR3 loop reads CASSTGFDSPLHF. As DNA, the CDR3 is TGTGCCAGTAGTACGGGGTTCGATTCACCCCTCCACTTT.

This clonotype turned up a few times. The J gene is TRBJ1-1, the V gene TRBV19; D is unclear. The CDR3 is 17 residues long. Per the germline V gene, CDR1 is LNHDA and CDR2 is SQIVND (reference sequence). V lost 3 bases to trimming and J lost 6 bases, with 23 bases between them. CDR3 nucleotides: TGTGCCAGTAGTATTGGCAGGACGTATTCTTTCGGTGCTGAAGCTTTCTTT. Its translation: CASSIGRTYSFGAEAFF.